Listed below are T cell receptor beta chains from one sample, sequenced in a study of blood T cells in healthy people across ages. TCRdb used MiXCR to reprocess the 5' RACE reads, holding one entry per CDR3 protein. The table lists about 1.5 million distinct CDR3 sequences, roughly 43% of them singletons. Sequenced: blood. The receptors here all came from a young woman in good health. CDR3s include the opening cysteine and the closing phenylalanine or tryptophan. The D gene is left open where the match is weak. A row's size may be missing; if present it is once, few, many or a size class.

size,D,V,J,DNA,CDR3
few,.,TRBV7-8,TRBJ2-3,TGTGCCAGCAGCTCTCGCGGGTCCCCCCATACGCAGTATTTT,CASSSRGSPHTQYF
many,TRBD2,TRBV20-1,TRBJ2-7,TGCAGTGCTAGAGATCCAGCGGGAGGATCCTACGAGCAGTACTTC,CSARDPAGGSYEQYF
few,TRBD2,TRBV29-1,TRBJ2-3,TGCAGCGTTGTGATGGGACTAGCGGAATTTTGGTATTTT,CSVVMGLAEFWYF
few,TRBD1,TRBV29-1,TRBJ2-3,TGCAGCGAACTAGGGACAGGGGGGGCAGATACGCAGTATTTT,CSELGTGGADTQYF
few,TRBD2,TRBV4-1,TRBJ2-3,TGCGCCAGCAGCCGAGTTGACCTAGCGGGGAGCACAGATACGCAGTATTTT,CASSRVDLAGSTDTQYF
.,TRBD2,TRBV20-1,TRBJ2-1,TGCAGTGCTAGGAGCGGGGGGTCCTACAATGAGCAGTTCTTC,CSARSGGSYNEQFF
.,.,TRBV20-1,TRBJ2-2,TGCAGTGCTAGACCTACCGGGACTCCGAACACCGGGGAGCTGTTTTTT,CSARPTGTPNTGELFF
.,.,TRBV7-2,TRBJ1-1,TGTGCCAGCAGCTCCCAGAGACTGGAGGCGAACACTGAAGCTTTCTTT,CASSSQRLEANTEAFF
few,.,TRBV12-3/TRBV12-4,TRBJ1-5,TGTGCCAGCAGTTTAGAGGGTTGGGAGCCCCAGCATTTT,CASSLEGWEPQHF
.,.,TRBV12-3/TRBV12-4,TRBJ2-1,TGTGCCAGCAGTGTTACAGGGGGGGCGAATGAGCAGTTCTTC,CASSVTGGANEQFF
once,.,TRBV20-1,TRBJ2-1,TGCAGTGCTACTAAACCGACCTTTGGGTCTGTCTACAATGAGCAGTTCTTT,CSATKPTFGSVYNEQFF
.,.,TRBV20-1,TRBJ1-5,TGCAGTGCTGCTTCTCCGGGACCCAATCAGCCCCAGCATTTT,CSAASPGPNQPQHF
.,TRBD1,TRBV20-1,TRBJ1-1,TGCAGTGCTAGGGACGACAGGGAGGGGGCTGAAGCTTTCTTT,CSARDDREGAEAFF